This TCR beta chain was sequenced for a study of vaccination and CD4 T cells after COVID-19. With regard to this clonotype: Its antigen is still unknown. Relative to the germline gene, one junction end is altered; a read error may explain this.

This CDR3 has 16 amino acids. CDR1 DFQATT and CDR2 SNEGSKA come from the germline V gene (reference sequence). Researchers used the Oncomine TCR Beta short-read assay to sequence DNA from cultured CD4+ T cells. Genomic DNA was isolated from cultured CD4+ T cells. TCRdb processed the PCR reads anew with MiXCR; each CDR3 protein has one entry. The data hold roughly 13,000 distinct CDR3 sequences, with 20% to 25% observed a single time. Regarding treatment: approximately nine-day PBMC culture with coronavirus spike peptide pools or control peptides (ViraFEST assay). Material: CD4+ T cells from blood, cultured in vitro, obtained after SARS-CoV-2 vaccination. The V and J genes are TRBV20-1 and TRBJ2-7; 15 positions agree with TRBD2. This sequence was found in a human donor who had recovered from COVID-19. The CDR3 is CSARERTSGRAHEEYF. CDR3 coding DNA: TGCAGTGCTAGAGAGAGGACTAGCGGGAGGGCCCACGAGGAGTACTTC.